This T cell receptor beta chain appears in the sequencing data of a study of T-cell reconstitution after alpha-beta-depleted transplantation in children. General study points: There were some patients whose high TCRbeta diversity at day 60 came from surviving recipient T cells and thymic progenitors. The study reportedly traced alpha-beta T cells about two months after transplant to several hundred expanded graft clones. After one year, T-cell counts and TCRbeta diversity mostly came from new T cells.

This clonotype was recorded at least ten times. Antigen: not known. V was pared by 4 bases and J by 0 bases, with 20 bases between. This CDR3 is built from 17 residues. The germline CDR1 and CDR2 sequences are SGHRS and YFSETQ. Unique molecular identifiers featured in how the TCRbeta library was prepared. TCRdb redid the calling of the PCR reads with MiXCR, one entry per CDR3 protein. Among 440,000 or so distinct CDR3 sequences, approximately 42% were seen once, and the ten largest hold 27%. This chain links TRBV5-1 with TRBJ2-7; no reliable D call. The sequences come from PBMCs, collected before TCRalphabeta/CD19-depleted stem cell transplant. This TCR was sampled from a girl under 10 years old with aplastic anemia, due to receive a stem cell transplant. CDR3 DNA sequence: TGCGCCAGCAGCCCCCCCACACTAAGCGCGAGCTCCTACGAGCAGTACTTC. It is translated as CASSPPTLSASSYEQYF. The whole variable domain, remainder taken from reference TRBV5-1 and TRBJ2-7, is KAGVTQTPRYLIKTRGQQVTLSCSPISGHRSVSWYQQTPGQGLQFLFEYFSETQRNKGNFPGRFSGRQFSNSRSEMNVSTLELGDSALYLCASSPPTLSASSYEQYFGPGTRLTVT.